Listed here are 23 T cell receptor beta chains from one sample, sequenced in a study of molecular identifiers for immune sequencing clone quantification. In TCRdb, the PCR reads were re-called with MiXCR into one record per CDR3 protein. The sample lists some 59,000 distinct CDR3 sequences, almost 25% occurring once. Material for sequencing was naive CD8+ T cells from blood, with Jurkat cell RNA spiked in. Subset described: FACS-sorted CD8+CD4-CCR7+CD45RA+ naive T cells. All receptors derive from a human donor in good health. Some libraries in this study had Jurkat cell RNA spiked in.

This clonotype was counted a few times. The CDR3 DNA is TGTGCCAGCAGCCAAGTTCGGGGGGGCGGTGGGACTGAAGCTTTCTTT. Its protein is CASSQVRGGGGTEAFF. This sequence joins TRBV3-1 and TRBJ1-1; D is possibly TRBD1 (6 bases). Trimming pared 1 base from V and 5 bases from J, leaving 17 bases between. Looked up from germline, CDR1 is LGHDT and CDR2 is YNNKEL (reference sequence). The CDR3 runs 16 residues.

A note on this clonotype: Given a much more abundant clone one base away, this may be a read error. The conserved phenylalanine or tryptophan normally closing the CDR3 is absent here, so this likely arose from a read error. V is TRBV7-8 and J is TRBJ1-5; 7 bases line up with TRBD1. V lost 5 bases to trimming and J lost 1 base; unmatched junction nucleotides: 8. The germline V gene encodes CDR1 SGHVS and CDR2 FQNEAQ. This CDR3 has 16 amino acids. Here the CDR3 reads CASSLTGTESNQPQHY. CDR3 sequence (DNA): TGTGCCAGCAGCCTAACAGGGACAGAGAGCAATCAGCCCCAGCATTAT.

Worth noting for this clonotype: A much larger clone lies one base from this, so it may be a read error. This chain links TRBV6-1 with TRBJ2-5, with a weak D call TRBD2 (6 bases). In germline, CDR1 is MNHNS, CDR2 SASEGT. This CDR3 comprises 14 residues. CDR3 bases: TGTACCAGCAGTGACCGACTAGACCAAGAGACCCAGTACTTC. Its translation: CTSSDRLDQETQYF.

Comment on this clonotype: This may arise from a read error, as a much more abundant clone is one base away. The V and J genes are TRBV2 and TRBJ1-2, with 12 bases matching TRBD1. CDR1 is SNHLY and CDR2 is FYNNEI in the germline V gene. The V segment lost 5 bases and the J segment 8 bases; nucleotides outside the gene matches: 9. The CDR3 totals 15 residues. The CDR3 sequence: CASSPGTGGSEGYTF. In nucleotides, the CDR3 is TGTGCCAGCAGTCCTGGGACAGGGGGCTCGGAAGGCTACACCTTC.

The CDR3 protein is CASRRGAGDGDEQFF. The DNA of the CDR3 is TGTGCCAGCAGAAGGGGGGCGGGAGATGGGGATGAGCAGTTCTTC. The genes are TRBV27 and TRBJ2-1, with D perhaps TRBD2 (7 bases). Trimming left V 6 bases short and J 8 bases short, with 20 bases between. CDR1 is MNHEY and CDR2 is SMNVEV in the germline V gene (reference sequence). The CDR3 spans 15 residues.

This clonotype was seen only a few times. Being one base from a much bigger clone, this may be a read error. The rearrangement uses TRBV7-8 and TRBJ2-3; 10 bases fit TRBD2. This CDR3 is built from 16 residues. CDR1 and CDR2 from the germline V gene are SGHVS and FQNEAQ. The CDR3 reads CASSLVASGGTDTHYF. The CDR3 coding sequence is TGTGCCAGCAGCTTAGTGGCTAGCGGGGGAACAGATACGCATTATTTT.

This clonotype was recorded a few times. The chain carries TRBV12-3 or TRBV12-4 and TRBJ2-2; D is undetermined. V lost 5 bases and J 5 bases, leaving 15 bases between the germline ends. The CDR3 is 15 amino acids. The chain's CDR3 is CASSPSVLGTGELFF. DNA of the CDR3: TGTGCCAGCAGTCCGTCAGTTCTAGGAACCGGGGAGCTGTTTTTT.

A note on this clonotype: Possible read error: a much larger clone is one base away. The conserved final phenylalanine or tryptophan is absent from the CDR3, which likely points to a read error. In nucleotides, the CDR3 is TGTGCCAGCAGTTTCGCTAGCGCAGATACGCAGTATCTT. It encodes CASSFASADTQYL. The gene calls are TRBV27 and TRBJ2-3, with D perhaps matching TRBD2 (6 bases). Germline CDR1 is MNHEY and CDR2 is SMNVEV (reference sequence). The length of the CDR3 is 13 residues. Trimming left V 3 bases short and J 4 bases short, with 8 bases between.

This clonotype was seen at least ten times. V is TRBV5-8 and J is TRBJ2-5, with 12 bases lining up with TRBD1. In germline, CDR1 is SGHTS, CDR2 YDEGEE. Unmatched junction bases numbered 5, after V lost 3 bases and J lost 5 bases. The CDR3 totals 15 residues. CDR3 residues: CASSYGTGGEETQYF. The CDR3, as DNA: TGTGCCAGCAGCTACGGGACAGGGGGCGAGGAGACCCAGTACTTC.

There are many counts of this clonotype. This chain uses TRBV20-1 with TRBJ2-3; the D gene is possibly TRBD1 (6 bases). V shed 0 bases and J shed 0 bases, with 10 bases lying between them. The CDR3 totals 15 residues. Germline-derived CDR1 and CDR2 are DFQATT and SNEGSKA (reference sequence). The CDR3 bases are TGCAGTGCTAGAGATTTTGACAGGAGCACAGATACGCAGTATTTT. It encodes CSARDFDRSTDTQYF.

The gene calls are TRBV28 and TRBJ2-4; D gene uncertain. Germline CDR1 is MDHEN and CDR2 is SYDVKM. This CDR3 spans 14 amino acids. Trimming cost V 3 bases and J 7 bases, with 13 bases left between them. The CDR3 DNA reads TGTGCCAGCAGTTTCTCCTCACAATATAACATTCAGTACTTC. It yields the protein CASSFSSQYNIQYF. The full variable domain, in which reference TRBV28 and TRBJ2-4 provide the parts outside the CDR3, is DVKVTQSSRYLVKRTGEKVFLECVQDMDHENMFWYRQDPGLGLRLIYFSYDVKMKEKGDIPEGYSVSREKKERFSLILESASTNQTSMYLCASSFSSQYNIQYFGAGTRLSVL.

In the case of this clonotype: This sequence may be a read error, since a much larger clone differs from it by one base. The chain links TRBV6-2 or TRBV6-3 to TRBJ1-6; D ambiguous. CDR3 length: 14 residues. V was cut by 6 bases and J by 0 bases, with 6 bases left in between. Germline V CDR1 and CDR2: MNHEY, SVGEGT. CDR3 nucleotides: TGTGCCAGCAGGGACGTCTCCTATAATTCACCCCTCCACTTT. Protein product: CASRDVSYNSPLHF.

This clonotype was detected ten times or more. V and J are TRBV10-3 and TRBJ2-7; TRBD1 matches at 9 bases. CDR1 ENHRY and CDR2 SYGVKD come from the germline V gene. V lost 6 bases, J lost 4 bases, and 10 bases stayed unmatched. CDR3 length: 15 amino acids. CDR3 sequence (DNA): TGTGCCATCAGCGCGGGACAGGGAGTCGGTTACGAGCAGTACTTC. It encodes CAISAGQGVGYEQYF.

This clonotype was counted at least ten times. The chain recombines TRBV15 with TRBJ2-7, with 7 bases that match TRBD1. V lost 4 bases, J lost 1 base, and 4 bases stayed unmatched. The CDR3 loop spans 14 amino acids. The germline CDR1 and CDR2 sequences are LNHNV and YYDKDF (reference sequence). The CDR3 coding sequence is TGTGCCACCAGCAACAGGGGTGGGTCCTACGAGCAGTACTTC. It translates to CATSNRGGSYEQYF.

This clonotype has at least ten counts. The chain is built from TRBV4-2 and TRBJ2-3; the D call may be TRBD1 or TRBD2 (5 bases each). Trimming took off 1 base at V and 0 bases at J, with 8 bases between the two ends. The CDR3 is made up of 15 amino acids. Germline-derived CDR1 and CDR2 are LGHNA and YNFKEQ. The CDR3 is CASSQVGASTDTQYF. The CDR3 DNA reads TGTGCCAGCAGCCAAGTCGGGGCAAGCACAGATACGCAGTATTTT.

A word on this clonotype: A read error is possible here, since a much larger clone lies one base away. The gene calls are TRBV9 and TRBJ2-6, with D tentatively TRBD1 (5 bases). Germline V gene lookup returns CDR1 SGDLS and CDR2 YYNGEE. The CDR3 runs to 16 residues. The CDR3 DNA sequence: TGTACCAGCAATACCGACAGCAGCTCTGGGGCCAACGTCCTGACTTTC. Its protein is CTSNTDSSSGANVLTF.

At least ten counts were recorded for this clonotype. The V gene is TRBV14, the J gene TRBJ2-1; D ambiguous. The CDR3 is 15 amino acids. V lost 3 bases and J lost 1, with 10 bases in between. Germline CDR1 SGHDN, CDR2 FVKESK. CDR3 bases: TGTGCCAGCAGCCAGTGGCAGGAGTCCTACAATGAGCAGTTCTTC. Translation: CASSQWQESYNEQFF.

In the case of this clonotype: A read error is possible here, since a much larger clone lies one base away. The gene calls are TRBV29-1 and TRBJ2-1; possibly TRBD2 for D (6 bases). The CDR3 contains 11 residues. V was cut by 6 bases and J by 5 bases, with 8 bases left in between. The germline CDR1 and CDR2 sequences are SQVTM and ANQGSEA. This chain's CDR3 is CSVLANNEQFF. The CDR3, as DNA: TGCAGCGTACTAGCCAACAATGAGCAGTTCTTC.

This chain links TRBV30 with TRBJ2-1; the match to TRBD1 covers 7 bases. CDR1 and CDR2 (germline): GTSNPN, SVGIG (reference sequence). This CDR3 has 15 amino acids. V shed 5 bases, J shed 9 bases, and the junction held 16 bases outside the gene matches. CDR3 DNA: TGTGCCTGGTCGAGAGGCGGCAGGGGGTTTGCTGAGCAGTTCTTC. Protein: CAWSRGGRGFAEQFF.

This clonotype was seen a few times. A clone one base away is much larger, so this may be a read error. The rearrangement uses TRBV29-1 and TRBJ1-5; unclear D gene. Trimming removed 7 bases at V and 5 bases at J, with 12 bases between. From germline, CDR1 is SQVTM and CDR2 ANQGSEA. CDR3 length equals 12 residues. CDR3: CSANAGDQPQHF. CDR3 in DNA: TGCAGCGCTAACGCCGGCGATCAGCCCCAGCATTTT.

Regarding this clonotype: This sequence may be a read error, since a much larger clone differs from it by one base. No conserved phenylalanine or tryptophan is present at the end of the CDR3, so a read error is the likely explanation. The CDR3 spells CASSIVASSNQPQHL. The CDR3 DNA reads as TGTGCCAGTAGTATTGTTGCCAGTAGCAATCAGCCCCAGCATCTT. The chain uses TRBV19 and TRBJ1-5; D is unresolved. Germline V gives CDR1 LNHDA, CDR2 SQIVND (reference sequence). V lost 3 bases to trimming and J lost 0 bases, with 9 bases between them. The CDR3 has 15 residues.

Remarks on this clonotype: Since a much larger clone is just one base distant, this may be a read error. The genes are TRBV27 and TRBJ2-5; TRBD1 might be the D (6 bases). CDR1 MNHEY and CDR2 SMNVEV come from the germline V gene (reference sequence). The CDR3 consists of 17 residues. Trimming took off 2 bases at V and 5 bases at J, with 21 bases between the two ends. Here the CDR3 DNA reads TGTGCCAGCAGTTTAAGTTCGCAGGGGCGTTTTGGGGAGACCCAGTACTTC. This codes for CASSLSSQGRFGETQYF.

There are many counts of this clonotype. The chain employs TRBV24-1 and TRBJ2-7; a possible D gene is TRBD2 (6 bases). This CDR3 spans 12 amino acids. V shed 4 bases and J shed 4 bases, with 7 bases lying between them. Germline values: CDR1 KGHDR, CDR2 SFDVKD. CDR3 coding DNA: TGTGCCACCAGTGACGCGGGGTACGAGCAGTACTTC. Translating it yields CATSDAGYEQYF.